These T cell receptor beta chains were read from a single sample in a study of identifying expanded T cells in peripheral blood. Assay: immunoSEQ multiplex PCR; the TCRdb copy retains only in-frame clones and omits some. The sample lists 120,000 or so clones, more than 75% occurring once. Sequencing was performed on blood. The source of these receptors is a person between 18 and 70 years old in good health. Each CDR3 is given with its conserved first and last residue. Fields, in order: CDR3 DNA, CDR3 protein, clone size, J gene, V gene, D gene. The D gene is left open where the match is weak. Clone size is shown for a subset of rows, as once, few, many or a class of expanded clone.

TGTGCCAGCAGCTTAGAATACACGAACACCGGGGAGCTGTTTTTT	CASSLEYTNTGELFF	.	TRBJ2-2	TRBV5-6	.
TGTGCCAGCACACGGGACAGGGAAACTTCTTCACCCCTCCACTTT	CASTRDRETSSPLHF	few	TRBJ1-6	TRBV2	TRBD1
TGTGCCAGCAGTGAAGCTTTACGGGGAATGCGGCCCCAGCATTTT	CASSEALRGMRPQHF	.	TRBJ1-5	TRBV6-1	.
TGCGCCAGCAGCTTGGGGCTCAATCAGCCCCAGCATTTT	CASSLGLNQPQHF	.	TRBJ1-5	TRBV5-1	.
TGTGCCAGCAGTTACGGCGGACCCAATGAAAAACTGTTTTTT	CASSYGGPNEKLFF	.	TRBJ1-4	TRBV6-5	.
TGCGCCAGCAGCTTGCCAGGCGGGTACGAGCAGTACTTC	CASSLPGGYEQYF	.	TRBJ2-7	TRBV5-1	.
TGCGCCAGCAGCTTGGGACTTGGTGAGACGTATTTT	CASSLGLGETYF	.	TRBJ2-3	TRBV5-1	.
TGTGCCAGCTCACCACCGACAGCGAGGGCTGAAGCTTTCTTT	CASSPPTARAEAFF	once	TRBJ1-1	TRBV18	.
TGCAGCCCTAGCGGGCTAAACACAGATACGCAGTATTTT	CSPSGLNTDTQYF	.	TRBJ2-3	TRBV29-1	TRBD2
TGTGCCAGCAGCGAGGACAGATCGAACACTGAAGCTTTCTTT	CASSEDRSNTEAFF	.	TRBJ1-1	TRBV2	.
TGTGCCAGCGGGGGGCGGGAGCGTCACGAGCAGTACTTC	CASGGRERHEQYF	.	TRBJ2-7	TRBV25-1	.
TGTGCCAGCAGCCGGAGGACGGGGGGGCCTCAAGATACGCAGTATTTT	CASSRRTGGPQDTQYF	.	TRBJ2-3	TRBV7-8	TRBD2
TGCGCCAGCAGCTTGGAGCCCTTAGCCGAAGAGACCCAGTACTTC	CASSLEPLAEETQYF	.	TRBJ2-5	TRBV5-1	.
TGTGCCAGCAGTCTCCGGGGGTGGGAAGGCTACGAGCAGTACTTC	CASSLRGWEGYEQYF	.	TRBJ2-7	TRBV7-6	.
TGTGCCTGGAGTGCTTTGGGACAGCATAATTCACCCCTCCACTTT	CAWSALGQHNSPLHF	.	TRBJ1-6	TRBV30	TRBD1
TGTGCCAGCAGCTTAGTGCCGGCGGAGAGCTCCTACAATGAGCAGTTCTTC	CASSLVPAESSYNEQFF	.	TRBJ2-1	TRBV7-2	.